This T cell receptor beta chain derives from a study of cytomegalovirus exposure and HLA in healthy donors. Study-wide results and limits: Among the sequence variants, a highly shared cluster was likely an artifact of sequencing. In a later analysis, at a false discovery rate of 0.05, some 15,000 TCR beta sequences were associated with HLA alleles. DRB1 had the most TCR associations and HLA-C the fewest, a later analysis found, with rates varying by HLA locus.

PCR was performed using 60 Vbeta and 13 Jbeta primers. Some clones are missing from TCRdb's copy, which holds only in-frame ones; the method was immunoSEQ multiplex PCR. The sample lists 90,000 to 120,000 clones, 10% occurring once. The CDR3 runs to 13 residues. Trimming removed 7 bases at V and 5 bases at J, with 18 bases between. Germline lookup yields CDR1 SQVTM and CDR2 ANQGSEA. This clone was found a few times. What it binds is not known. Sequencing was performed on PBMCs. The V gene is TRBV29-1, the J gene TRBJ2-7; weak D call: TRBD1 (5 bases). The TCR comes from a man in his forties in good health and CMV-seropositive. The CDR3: CSGAGAVGDEQYF. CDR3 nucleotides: TGCAGCGGGGCTGGGGCTGTGGGCGACGAGCAGTACTTC.